The 18 T cell receptor beta chains listed next were all sequenced from one sample in a study of shared clonotypes between healthy human individuals. The data were produced by immunoSEQ multiplex PCR, yet TCRdb's version contains in-frame clones alone and is incomplete. The sample carries around 620,000 clones, 85% to 95% recorded once. The naive CD8 subset, CD45RO-negative cells positively selected for CCR7, excluded terminally differentiated effector memory CD45RA+ cells. Sequenced: naive CD8+ T cells sorted from blood. These TCRs come from a young woman in good health.

The V gene is TRBV5-4, the J gene TRBJ1-1; D perhaps matches TRBD1 (5 bases). CDR1 is SGHNT and CDR2 is YYREEE in the germline V gene (reference sequence). CDR3 length: 16 amino acids. The V end lost 0 bases, the J end lost 4 bases, and 16 bases lay between the germline ends. CDR3 in amino acids: CASSLASEGRSTEAFF. Here the CDR3 DNA reads TGTGCCAGCAGCTTGGCCTCGGAGGGGCGCAGCACTGAAGCTTTCTTT.

The V and J genes are TRBV10-1 and TRBJ2-6; 8 bases fit TRBD1. V was pared by 5 bases and J by 3 bases, with 9 bases of the junction left unmatched. The CDR3 has 17 amino acids. Germline V gene sequence: CDR1 WNHNN, CDR2 SYGVQD (reference sequence). CDR3 nucleotides: TGCGCCAGCAGTACCGGGACAGGCCTTCATGGGGCCAACGTCCTGACTTTC. Residues: CASSTGTGLHGANVLTF.

This clone has a handful of counts. This sequence joins TRBV7-9 and TRBJ2-1; D remains unclear. In germline, CDR1 is SEHNR, CDR2 FQNEAQ (reference sequence). The CDR3 loop spans 14 amino acids. Trimming left V 4 bases short and J 1 base short, with 8 bases between. The CDR3 sequence is CASSSLGSYNEQFF. CDR3 in DNA: TGTGCCAGCAGCTCCCTCGGGTCCTACAATGAGCAGTTCTTC.

The CDR3 protein is CASSLGTAGEDTQYF. The CDR3, as DNA: TGCGCCAGCAGCCTTGGGACAGCGGGCGAAGATACGCAGTATTTT. J is TRBJ2-3 and V is TRBV4-1; possible D gene TRBD1, 7 bases. Germline V CDR1 and CDR2: MGHRA, YSYEKL. Between the trimmed V and J ends, which lost 4 bases and 5 bases, there was a span of 16 bases. There are 15 residues in the CDR3.

The rearrangement joins TRBV9 to TRBJ2-1, with 8 positions matching TRBD2. Germline values: CDR1 SGDLS, CDR2 YYNGEE. V lost 0 bases and J lost 4; bases outside the gene matches: 3. The CDR3 is 15 amino acids. The CDR3 is CASSVEGLVYNEQFF. The CDR3 nucleotides are TGTGCCAGCAGCGTAGAGGGACTAGTTTACAATGAGCAGTTCTTC.

This chain uses TRBV27 with TRBJ2-5; D gene ambiguous. The last part of the DNA fits TRBJ2-7 better; the J call may be wrong. This CDR3 region has 13 residues. CDR1 and CDR2 from the germline V gene are MNHEY and SMNVEV (reference sequence). CDR3 DNA sequence: TGTGCCAGCAGCGCCGAGCTGTCCTACGAGCAGTACTTC. Translated: CASSAELSYEQYF.

Notes on this clone: Other DNA sequences in this specimen translate into the identical CDR3. The genes are TRBV28 and TRBJ1-1; D remains ambiguous. Trimming shortened V by 3 bases and J by 2 bases, and 4 bases separated the two germline ends. Germline-derived CDR1 and CDR2 are MDHEN and SYDVKM. The CDR3 is 12 residues long. CDR3 region: CASSFRNTEAFF. CDR3 DNA: TGTGCCAGCAGTTTCCGAAACACTGAAGCTTTCTTT.

The chain links TRBV7-9 to TRBJ2-5; the D is unclear. Germline-derived CDR1 and CDR2 are SEHNR and FQNEAQ (reference sequence). V was trimmed by 2 bases and J by 2 bases, leaving 6 bases between them. This CDR3 region has 13 residues. CDR3 region: CASSLQEQETQYF. As DNA, the CDR3 is TGTGCCAGCAGCTTACAGGAGCAAGAGACCCAGTACTTC.

The CDR3 sequence: CASSNSQGDYYNEQFF. CDR3 DNA: TGTGCCAGCAGTAACTCACAGGGGGACTATTACAATGAGCAGTTCTTC. The chain is built from TRBV27 and TRBJ2-1; a weak D match, TRBD1 (8 bases). Trimming removed 5 bases at V and 4 bases at J, with 18 bases between. Germline V gene data show CDR1 as MNHEY and CDR2 as SMNVEV (reference sequence). The CDR3 extends over 16 amino acids.

The rearrangement uses TRBV19 and TRBJ1-5; 8 nucleotides align to TRBD1. The CDR3 consists of 15 residues. V dropped 5 bases and J dropped 3; count of bases not matched to a gene: 6. Germline lookup yields CDR1 LNHDA and CDR2 SQIVND (reference sequence). The CDR3 DNA reads as TGTGCCAGTAGTCCCTGGACAGGGAACAATCAGCCCCAGCATTTT. Its protein product is CASSPWTGNNQPQHF.

The chain combines TRBV7-2 with TRBJ2-1; 11 nucleotides match TRBD2. CDR1 is SGHTA, CDR2 FQGNSA, per germline. The V and J ends lost 3 bases and 9 bases, in that order; junction bases with no gene match: 7. The CDR3 sequence is 15 residues long. The CDR3 sequence: CASSFLAGGLREQFF. DNA for the CDR3: TGTGCCAGCAGCTTTCTAGCGGGAGGATTACGTGAGCAGTTCTTC.

The V gene is TRBV25-1, the J gene TRBJ2-1; perhaps D is TRBD1 or TRBD2 (6 bases each). Germline values: CDR1 MGHDK, CDR2 SYGVNS. Trimming pared 8 bases from V and 3 bases from J, leaving 20 bases between. The CDR3 covers 16 residues. CDR3 in amino acids: CASALSGAMLYNEQFF. CDR3 nucleotides: TGTGCCAGCGCCCTATCGGGGGCAATGCTCTACAATGAGCAGTTCTTC.

The chain has TRBV5-6 and TRBJ2-7, with D perhaps matching TRBD2 (6 bases). The CDR3 is made up of 12 amino acids. The germline gives CDR1 SGHDT, CDR2 YYEEEE. V was pared by 4 bases and J by 7 bases, with 12 bases between. The CDR3 is CASSMGGLEQYF. For the CDR3, the DNA is TGTGCCAGCAGCATGGGAGGACTAGAGCAGTACTTC.

The chain employs TRBV19 and TRBJ1-3, with a weak D call TRBD1 (5 bases). V was clipped by 6 bases and J by 0 bases, with 12 bases between them. This CDR3 comprises 15 residues. Germline V gives CDR1 LNHDA, CDR2 SQIVND (reference sequence). CDR3 protein: CASRAGPHSGNTIYF. The CDR3 DNA reads TGTGCCAGTAGGGCGGGACCGCACTCTGGAAACACCATATATTTT.

The rearrangement joins TRBV6-1 to TRBJ2-7, with TRBD1 matching over 7 bases. This CDR3 is built from 13 residues. The ends lost 8 bases at V and 0 bases at J; junction bases unmatched: 4. The germline V gene encodes CDR1 MNHNS and CDR2 SASEGT. CDR3 protein: CASAGTVSYEQYF. The CDR3, as DNA: TGTGCCAGCGCCGGGACAGTCTCCTACGAGCAGTACTTC.

The chain uses TRBV4-1 and TRBJ2-7, with D possibly TRBD2 on 6 matching bases. The CDR3 length is 14 residues. V lost 1 base and J 1 base, leaving 8 bases between the germline ends. Germline V gene data show CDR1 as MGHRA and CDR2 as YSYEKL. The CDR3 spells CASSQGRESYEQYF. DNA of the CDR3: TGCGCCAGCAGCCAAGGGAGGGAGTCCTACGAGCAGTACTTC.

The rearrangement uses TRBV2 and TRBJ2-1; 7 nucleotides match TRBD2. CDR1 and CDR2 from the germline V gene are SNHLY and FYNNEI. The CDR3 contains 15 residues. The V and J ends lost 5 bases and 0 bases, in that order; junction bases with no gene match: 4. The CDR3 bases are TGTGCCAGCAGTTATGGCGGGAGCTCCTACAATGAGCAGTTCTTC. Encoded protein: CASSYGGSSYNEQFF.

The chain uses TRBV7-3 and TRBJ2-1; D is possibly TRBD2 (6 bases). Trimming cost V 0 bases and J 8 bases, with 17 bases left between them. The CDR3 extends over 16 amino acids. Germline-derived CDR1 and CDR2 are SGHTA and FQGTGA. The chain's CDR3 is CASSLTGTGGWDEQFF. The CDR3 DNA reads TGTGCCAGCAGCTTAACCGGGACTGGGGGATGGGATGAGCAGTTCTTC.